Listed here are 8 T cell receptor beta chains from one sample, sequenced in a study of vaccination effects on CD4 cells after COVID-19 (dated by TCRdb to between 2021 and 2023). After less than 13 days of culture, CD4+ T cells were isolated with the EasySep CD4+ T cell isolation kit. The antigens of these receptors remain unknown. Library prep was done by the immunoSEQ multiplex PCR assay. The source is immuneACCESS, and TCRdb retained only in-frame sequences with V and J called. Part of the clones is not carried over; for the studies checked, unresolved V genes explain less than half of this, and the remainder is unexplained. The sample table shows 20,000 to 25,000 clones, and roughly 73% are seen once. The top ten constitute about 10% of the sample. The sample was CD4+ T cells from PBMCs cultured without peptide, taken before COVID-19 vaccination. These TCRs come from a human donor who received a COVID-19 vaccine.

The CDR3 DNA reads TGTGCCAGCAGTGTAGACGCGGGAGAGATCTACAATGAGCAGTTCTTC. This gives the protein CASSVDAGEIYNEQFF. This sequence joins TRBV2 and TRBJ2-1, with 7 bases matching TRBD2. V was clipped by 4 bases and J by 3 bases; unmatched bases: 9. Germline values: CDR1 SNHLY, CDR2 FYNNEI. This CDR3 contains 16 residues.

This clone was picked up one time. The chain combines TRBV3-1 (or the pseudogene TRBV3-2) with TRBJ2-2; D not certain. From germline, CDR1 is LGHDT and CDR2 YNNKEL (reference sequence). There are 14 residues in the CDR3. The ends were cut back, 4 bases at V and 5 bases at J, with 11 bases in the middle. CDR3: CASSPPRRTGELFF. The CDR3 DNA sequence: TGTGCCAGCAGCCCGCCCCGCCGGACCGGGGAGCTGTTTTTT.

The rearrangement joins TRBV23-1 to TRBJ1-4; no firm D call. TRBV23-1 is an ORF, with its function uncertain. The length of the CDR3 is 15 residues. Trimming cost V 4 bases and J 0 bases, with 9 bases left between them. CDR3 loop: CASSRQEATNEKLFF. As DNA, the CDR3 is TGCGCCAGCAGTCGCCAGGAGGCAACTAATGAAAAACTGTTTTTT.

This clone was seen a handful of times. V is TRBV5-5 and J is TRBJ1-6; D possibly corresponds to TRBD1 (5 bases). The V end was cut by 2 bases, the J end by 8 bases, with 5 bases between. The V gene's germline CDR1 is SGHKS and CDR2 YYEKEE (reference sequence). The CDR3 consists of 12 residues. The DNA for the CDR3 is TGTGCCAGCAGCTTACAGGATTCACCCCTCCACTTT. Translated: CASSLQDSPLHF.

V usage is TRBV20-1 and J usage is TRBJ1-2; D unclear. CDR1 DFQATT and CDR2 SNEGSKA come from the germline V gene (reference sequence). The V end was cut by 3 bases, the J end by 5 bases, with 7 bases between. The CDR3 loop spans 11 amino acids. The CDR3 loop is CSASGQYGYTF. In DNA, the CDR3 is TGCAGTGCTAGCGGTCAGTATGGCTACACCTTC.

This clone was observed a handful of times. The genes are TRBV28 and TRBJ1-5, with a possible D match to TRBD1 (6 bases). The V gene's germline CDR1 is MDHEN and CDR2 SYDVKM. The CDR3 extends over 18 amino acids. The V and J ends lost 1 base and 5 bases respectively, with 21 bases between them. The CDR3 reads CASSLSQGLGSSDQPQHF. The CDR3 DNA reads TGTGCCAGCAGTTTATCCCAGGGGTTGGGCTCTTCGGATCAGCCCCAGCATTTT.

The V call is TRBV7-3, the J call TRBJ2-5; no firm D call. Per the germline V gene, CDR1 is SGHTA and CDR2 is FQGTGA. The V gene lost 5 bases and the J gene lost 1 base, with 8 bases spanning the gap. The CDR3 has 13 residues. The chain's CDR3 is CASSRTRQETQYF. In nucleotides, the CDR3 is TGTGCCAGCAGCCGGACGCGCCAAGAGACCCAGTACTTC.

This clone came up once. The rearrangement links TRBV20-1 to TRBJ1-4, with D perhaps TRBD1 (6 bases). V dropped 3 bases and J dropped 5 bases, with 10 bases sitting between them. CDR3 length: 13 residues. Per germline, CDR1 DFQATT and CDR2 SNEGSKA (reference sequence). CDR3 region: CSASSGTNEKLFF. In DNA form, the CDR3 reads TGCAGTGCTAGTTCGGGGACAAATGAAAAACTGTTTTTT.